This T cell receptor beta chain was documented in a study of T cell responses to AZD1222 COVID-19 vaccine. Whole-study results and caveats: Donors skewed white British and female; clonal diversity was possibly underestimated. The reported proportion of spike-specific TCRs targeting unmutated variant regions was nearly half. Seropositive status at baseline applied to only five or six AZD1222 recipients. The repertoires were collected only after the peak T cell response.

As for this clone: Its cognate antigen is unknown.

Repertoires were generated with immunoSEQ multiplex PCR, while TCRdb's copy carries only in-frame clones and drops some. The sample carries about 140,000 clones, approximately 85% recorded once. The germline CDR1 and CDR2 sequences are MDHEN and SYDVKM. The CDR3 loop spans 15 amino acids. Trimming shortened V by 5 bases and J by 7 bases, and 17 bases separated the two germline ends. This clonotype originated in an adult who received the MenACWY meningococcal vaccine as a control. This chain joins TRBV28 and TRBJ2-2; tentatively, D is TRBD2 (5 bases). The sample in question was peripheral blood, obtained 28 days after the second dose of the MenACWY control vaccine. CDR3 DNA: TGTGCCAGCAGTCGAGGCCGGGTCGGGGACGGGGAGCTGTTTTTT. Encoded protein: CASSRGRVGDGELFF. The full variable domain, its missing parts supplied by reference TRBV28 and TRBJ2-2, is DVKVTQSSRYLVKRTGEKVFLECVQDMDHENMFWYRQDPGLGLRLIYFSYDVKMKEKGDIPEGYSVSREKKERFSLILESASTNQTSMYLCASSRGRVGDGELFFGEGSRLTVL.